This is a list of T cell receptor beta chains from one sample in a study of blood T cell repertoires in COVID-19. Some clones are missing from TCRdb's copy, which holds only in-frame ones; the method was immunoSEQ multiplex PCR. The data hold hundreds of thousands of clones, with approximately 86% observed a single time. The sequenced sample consisted of peripheral blood. The source is a woman younger than 45 who had recovered from COVID-19. Each CDR3 is given with its conserved first and last residue. Each record gives: clone size, D gene, V gene, J gene, CDR3 protein, CDR3 DNA. A D gene is named only where the DNA matches it firmly. Clone sizes are given selectively: once, few, many, or a class where the clone is expanded.

abundance: .
d_gene: TRBD1
v_gene: TRBV4-2
j_gene: TRBJ2-1
CDR3aa: CASSLFTGVDEQFF
CDR3nt: TGTGCCAGCAGCCTGTTCACAGGGGTAGATGAGCAGTTCTTC

abundance: .
d_gene: .
v_gene: TRBV19
j_gene: TRBJ1-1
CDR3aa: CASSIYQGGTEAFF
CDR3nt: TGTGCCAGTAGTATATATCAGGGAGGCACTGAAGCTTTCTTT

abundance: .
d_gene: .
v_gene: TRBV19
j_gene: TRBJ1-1
CDR3aa: CASSGAQVPYTEAFF
CDR3nt: TGTGCCAGTAGTGGGGCACAGGTTCCGTACACTGAAGCTTTCTTT

abundance: .
d_gene: TRBD1
v_gene: TRBV5-4
j_gene: TRBJ1-2
CDR3aa: CASSAGGQGGNYGYTF
CDR3nt: TGTGCCAGCAGCGCAGGAGGACAGGGCGGCAACTATGGCTACACCTTC

abundance: once
d_gene: .
v_gene: TRBV28
j_gene: TRBJ1-5
CDR3aa: CASSFSTYSNQPQHF
CDR3nt: TGTGCCAGCAGTTTCAGTACGTATAGCAATCAGCCCCAGCATTTT

abundance: .
d_gene: TRBD1
v_gene: TRBV29-1
j_gene: TRBJ2-5
CDR3aa: CSAGTGQETQYF
CDR3nt: TGCAGCGCCGGGACAGGCCAAGAGACCCAGTACTTC

abundance: .
d_gene: .
v_gene: TRBV7-9
j_gene: TRBJ2-1
CDR3aa: CASKNGTLTHNEQFF
CDR3nt: TGTGCCAGCAAGAACGGGACTCTAACGCACAATGAGCAGTTCTTC

abundance: .
d_gene: .
v_gene: TRBV7-7
j_gene: TRBJ2-3
CDR3aa: CASSLGGTRTDTQYF
CDR3nt: TGTGCTAGCAGCTTAGGCGGGACCCGCACAGATACGCAGTATTTT

abundance: .
d_gene: .
v_gene: TRBV20-1
j_gene: TRBJ1-5
CDR3aa: CSASEFSSNQPQHF
CDR3nt: TGCAGTGCTAGTGAATTCTCTAGCAATCAGCCCCAGCATTTT

abundance: .
d_gene: TRBD2
v_gene: TRBV19
j_gene: TRBJ2-5
CDR3aa: CASSISGGETQYF
CDR3nt: TGTGCCAGTAGCATTAGCGGGGGGGAGACCCAGTACTTC

abundance: .
d_gene: .
v_gene: TRBV7-2
j_gene: TRBJ2-6
CDR3aa: CASSPGPGTGANVLTF
CDR3nt: TGTGCCAGCAGCCCAGGGCCCGGCACTGGGGCCAACGTCCTGACTTTC

abundance: .
d_gene: .
v_gene: TRBV19
j_gene: TRBJ2-6
CDR3aa: CASMRSGANVLTF
CDR3nt: TGTGCCAGTATGAGGTCTGGGGCCAACGTCCTGACTTTC

abundance: .
d_gene: .
v_gene: TRBV30
j_gene: TRBJ1-4
CDR3aa: CAWSVYGNLGVKLFF
CDR3nt: TGTGCCTGGAGTGTATATGGTAACCTCGGGGTAAAACTGTTTTTT

abundance: few
d_gene: TRBD1
v_gene: TRBV5-1
j_gene: TRBJ1-6
CDR3aa: CASSSSGQGDSPLHF
CDR3nt: TGCGCCAGCAGCTCATCGGGACAGGGAGATTCACCCCTCCACTTT

abundance: .
d_gene: TRBD2
v_gene: TRBV7-2
j_gene: TRBJ2-5
CDR3aa: CASSSPAGTSGPETQYF
CDR3nt: TGTGCCAGCAGCTCACCCGCCGGGACTAGCGGCCCAGAGACCCAGTACTTC

abundance: .
d_gene: TRBD1
v_gene: TRBV4-1
j_gene: TRBJ2-3
CDR3aa: CASSQATGLGDTQYF
CDR3nt: TGCGCCAGCAGCCAAGCGACAGGGTTGGGAGATACGCAGTATTTT

abundance: .
d_gene: .
v_gene: TRBV6-5
j_gene: TRBJ2-7
CDR3aa: CASKRLRESYGQYF
CDR3nt: TGTGCCAGCAAAAGGCTCCGGGAATCCTACGGGCAGTACTTC

abundance: .
d_gene: .
v_gene: TRBV6-5
j_gene: TRBJ2-3
CDR3aa: CASQTRDTQYF
CDR3nt: TGTGCCAGCCAGACACGGGATACGCAGTATTTT

abundance: .
d_gene: .
v_gene: TRBV7-9
j_gene: TRBJ2-2
CDR3aa: CASSEGGLGTGELFF
CDR3nt: TGTGCCAGCTCCGAAGGAGGGCTTGGCACCGGGGAGCTGTTTTTT

abundance: .
d_gene: .
v_gene: TRBV24-1
j_gene: TRBJ2-7
CDR3aa: CATSDHSYEQYF
CDR3nt: TGTGCCACCAGTGATCACTCCTACGAGCAGTACTTC

abundance: .
d_gene: TRBD1
v_gene: TRBV9
j_gene: TRBJ1-5
CDR3aa: CARPGTGEIYQPQHF
CDR3nt: TGTGCCAGACCCGGGACAGGGGAGATTTATCAGCCCCAGCATTTT

abundance: .
d_gene: .
v_gene: TRBV19
j_gene: TRBJ1-3
CDR3aa: CASTMSGLRGPGNTIYF
CDR3nt: TGTGCCAGTACCATGAGTGGTCTACGAGGGCCTGGAAACACCATATATTTT

abundance: .
d_gene: .
v_gene: TRBV19
j_gene: TRBJ2-5
CDR3aa: CASSIDSQETQYF
CDR3nt: TGTGCCAGTAGTATAGACAGCCAAGAGACCCAGTACTTC

abundance: .
d_gene: TRBD2
v_gene: TRBV24-1
j_gene: TRBJ2-3
CDR3aa: CATSDQTAGEALRDTQYF
CDR3nt: TGTGCCACCAGTGACCAAACAGCGGGGGAGGCGTTAAGGGATACGCAGTATTTT

abundance: .
d_gene: TRBD1
v_gene: TRBV4-1
j_gene: TRBJ1-1
CDR3aa: CASSLRQGDTEAFF
CDR3nt: TGCGCCAGCAGCCTTCGACAGGGGGACACTGAAGCTTTCTTT

abundance: .
d_gene: .
v_gene: TRBV11-2
j_gene: TRBJ2-5
CDR3aa: CASSLDPVETQYF
CDR3nt: TGTGCCAGCAGCTTAGATCCAGTGGAGACCCAGTACTTC

abundance: .
d_gene: TRBD2
v_gene: TRBV7-8
j_gene: TRBJ2-7
CDR3aa: CASSYIAGVDEQYF
CDR3nt: TGTGCCAGCAGTTACATAGCGGGAGTTGACGAGCAGTACTTC

abundance: .
d_gene: TRBD1
v_gene: TRBV28
j_gene: TRBJ2-5
CDR3aa: CASSLGGTGRQETQYF
CDR3nt: TGTGCCAGCAGTTTAGGCGGGACAGGGCGGCAAGAGACCCAGTACTTC